Following are 25 T cell receptor beta chains from one sample sequenced in a study of shared clonotypes between healthy human individuals (dated by TCRdb to 2020 to 2021). The receptor library was made with the immunoSEQ multiplex PCR assay. The table comes from immuneACCESS by way of TCRdb, which keeps in-frame sequences with V and J called. Part of the clones is missing from these tables; in studies checked, under half for an unresolved V gene and the rest for unknown reasons. In all, the sample holds roughly 1,100,000 clones, and approximately 72% of those were seen once. Jointly, the top ten make up 1.4% of the sample. Sequencing input: memory CD4+ T cells sorted from blood. The cell subset or site label on this specimen signifies: CD45RA-negative fraction. The receptors derive from a man between 18 and 35 years old in good health.

The chain couples TRBV28 to TRBJ1-5; maybe TRBD1 (5 bases). V was cut by 6 bases and J by 2 bases, with 17 bases left in between. The CDR3 is 16 amino acids. Germline V gives CDR1 MDHEN, CDR2 SYDVKM. The CDR3, as DNA: TGTGCCAGCAGCCCTCTGGGGCAGGGAGGCAATCAGCCCCAGCATTTT. It encodes CASSPLGQGGNQPQHF.

The chain couples TRBV9 to TRBJ2-3; no definite D call. This CDR3 is 13 amino acids long. Germline assignment: CDR1 SGDLS and CDR2 YYNGEE. Trimming shortened V by 4 bases and J by 0 bases, and 6 bases separated the two germline ends. Here the CDR3 DNA reads TGTGCCAGCAGCCCCTCCAGCACAGATACGCAGTATTTT. It is translated as CASSPSSTDTQYF.

This clone has ten or more counts. The chain couples TRBV7-2 to TRBJ1-5; TRBD1 is a possible D gene (5 bases). Trimming removed 1 base at V and 9 bases at J, with 10 bases between. This CDR3 region has 13 residues. Germline V lookup: CDR1 SGHTA, CDR2 FQGNSA. CDR3 nucleotides: TGTGCCAGCAGCTTAGGGCAGGGAAGGCCCCAGCATTTT. This encodes CASSLGQGRPQHF.

The rearrangement uses TRBV11-2 and TRBJ1-2, with 10 nucleotides matching TRBD1. The V segment lost 6 bases and the J segment 9 bases; nucleotides outside the gene matches: 7. The CDR3 covers 13 residues. Per germline, CDR1 SGHAT and CDR2 FQNNGV. Here the CDR3 reads CASSSPGQGSYTF. The CDR3 DNA is TGTGCCAGCAGTTCTCCGGGACAGGGGAGCTACACCTTC.

The CDR3 spells CASSWNRRTEAFF. The CDR3 DNA follows: TGTGCCAGCAGCTGGAATAGGCGGACTGAAGCTTTCTTT. The chain couples TRBV11-3 to TRBJ1-1; D is uncertain. The V gene's germline CDR1 is SGHNT and CDR2 YENEEA. The V end lost 4 bases, the J end lost 5 bases, and 11 bases lay between the germline ends. This CDR3 comprises 13 residues.

As regards this clone: A far larger clone lies a single base away; this is likely a read error. This same CDR3 is encoded by further DNA sequences in the sample. The CDR3 region is CATNPRGLGETQYF. The CDR3 DNA sequence: TGTGCCACCAACCCCCGGGGCCTGGGGGAGACCCAGTACTTC. The chain employs TRBV10-3 and TRBJ2-5, with D perhaps matching TRBD1 or TRBD2 (5 bases each). The V gene's germline CDR1 is ENHRY and CDR2 SYGVKD. This CDR3 region has 14 residues. Trimming shortened V by 10 bases and J by 5 bases, and 20 bases separated the two germline ends.

As regards this clone: This sample includes further DNA sequences coding for the same CDR3. The chain couples TRBV5-1 to TRBJ2-7; D possibly matches TRBD1 or TRBD2 (5 bases each). Germline CDR1 reads SGHRS; CDR2 reads YFSETQ. The CDR3 length is 14 residues. Trimming cost V 0 bases and J 0 bases, with 7 bases left between them. CDR3 loop: CASSLGGDSYEQYF. The CDR3 coding sequence is TGCGCCAGCAGCTTGGGAGGGGACTCCTACGAGCAGTACTTC.

J is TRBJ2-3 and V is TRBV18; 8 bases line up with TRBD2. CDR3 length equals 16 residues. With V trimmed by 2 bases and J by 2 bases, 6 bases remained unmatched. The germline V gene encodes CDR1 KGHSH and CDR2 LQKENI. The CDR3 is CASSPYSGGDTDTQYF. The CDR3 DNA is TGTGCCAGCTCACCATACAGCGGGGGTGACACAGATACGCAGTATTTT.

This sequence joins TRBV7-9 and TRBJ2-5, with TRBD2 identical over 7 bases. The CDR3 loop spans 15 amino acids. The junction had 7 bases not matched to a gene; V was cut back by 4 bases and J by 2 bases. The germline CDR1 and CDR2 sequences are SEHNR and FQNEAQ (reference sequence). CDR3 residues: CASSSGLPGQETQYF. The DNA of the CDR3 is TGTGCCAGCAGCTCGGGACTACCTGGACAAGAGACCCAGTACTTC. The full variable domain, in which reference TRBV7-9 and TRBJ2-5 provide the parts outside the CDR3, is DTGVSQNPRHKITKRGQNVTFRCDPISEHNRLYWYRQTLGQGPEFLTYFQNEAQLEKSRLLSDRFSAERPKGSFSTLEIQRTEQGDSAMYLCASSSGLPGQETQYFGPGTRLLVL.

This clone was seen at least ten times. This sequence joins TRBV30 and TRBJ1-5, with D unclear. The V gene lost 0 bases and the J gene lost 2 bases, with 8 bases spanning the gap. CDR1 GTSNPN and CDR2 SVGIG come from the germline V gene (reference sequence). The length of the CDR3 is 14 residues. CDR3: CAWSVQRGNQPQHF. The DNA of the CDR3 is TGTGCCTGGAGTGTACAGAGGGGCAATCAGCCCCAGCATTTT.

The chain couples TRBV18 to TRBJ2-5; D call uncertain. The germline gives CDR1 KGHSH, CDR2 LQKENI. CDR3 length: 12 residues. The V gene lost 3 bases and the J gene lost 8 bases, with 10 bases spanning the gap. The DNA of the CDR3 is TGTGCCAGCTCACCCCCGTCAGGAACCCAGTACTTC. This gives the protein CASSPPSGTQYF. The complete variable domain, with remaining parts taken from reference TRBV18 and TRBJ2-5, reads NAGVMQNPRHLVRRRGQEARLRCSPMKGHSHVYWYRQLPEEGLKFMVYLQKENIIDESGMPKERFSAEFPKEGPSILRIQQVVRGDSAAYFCASSPPSGTQYFGPGTRLLVL.

The V gene is TRBV28, the J gene TRBJ2-5; D remains unclear. Germline V lookup: CDR1 MDHEN, CDR2 SYDVKM. The CDR3 loop spans 14 amino acids. V lost 1 base, J lost 4 bases, and 10 bases lay in between. The CDR3 DNA reads as TGTGCCAGCAGTTTATCTGGGTTAGCAGAGACCCAGTACTTC. This gives the protein CASSLSGLAETQYF. Together with reference TRBV28 and TRBJ2-5, the CDR3 gives the full variable domain: DVKVTQSSRYLVKRTGEKVFLECVQDMDHENMFWYRQDPGLGLRLIYFSYDVKMKEKGDIPEGYSVSREKKERFSLILESASTNQTSMYLCASSLSGLAETQYFGPGTRLLVL.

The chain employs TRBV5-5 and TRBJ2-7, with 11 bases fitting TRBD2. Germline CDR1 SGHKS, CDR2 YYEKEE (reference sequence). V gave up 4 bases and J gave up 4 bases; unmatched junction bases: 4. CDR3 length: 14 residues. The CDR3 DNA reads TGTGCCAGCAGCCTGGGACTAGCGGATTACGAGCAGTACTTC. Protein product: CASSLGLADYEQYF.

This clone was recorded many times. In nucleotides, the CDR3 is TGCAGCGCCTCGACAGAGATTAACACTGAAGCTTTCTTT. Protein product: CSASTEINTEAFF. The gene calls are TRBV29-1 and TRBJ1-1; D is perhaps TRBD1 (5 bases). The CDR3 is 13 residues long. V lost 7 bases, J lost 2 bases, and 14 bases lay in between. Per the germline V gene, CDR1 is SQVTM and CDR2 is ANQGSEA. The full variable domain, its missing parts supplied by reference TRBV29-1 and TRBJ1-1, is SAVISQKPSRDICQRGTSLTIQCQVDSQVTMMFWYRQQPGQSLTLIATANQGSEATYESGFVIDKFPISRPNLTFSTLTVSNMSPEDSSIYLCSASTEINTEAFFGQGTRLTVV.

V gene TRBV6-1 combines with J gene TRBJ1-5; 7 bases map to TRBD1. Losses at the gene ends were 2 bases for V and 6 bases for J; bases not matched to a gene: 4. The V gene's germline CDR1 is MNHNS and CDR2 SASEGT. The CDR3 sequence is 14 residues long. CDR3 in amino acids: CASSEQGVAQPQHF. CDR3 in DNA: TGTGCCAGCAGTGAACAGGGGGTGGCTCAGCCCCAGCATTTT.

The chain couples TRBV28 to TRBJ1-2; 9 positions agree with TRBD1. The length of the CDR3 is 15 residues. Germline V gene lookup returns CDR1 MDHEN and CDR2 SYDVKM. J lost 5 bases, V lost 5 bases, and 9 bases had no gene match. The CDR3 DNA sequence: TGTGCCAGCAGTACCTCCTCGACAGGGGGATATGGCTACACCTTC. This gives the protein CASSTSSTGGYGYTF.

DNA of the CDR3: TGTGCCAGCTCACCACAGGGAGAGGGCTATGGCTACACCTTC. Translated, it gives CASSPQGEGYGYTF. This chain links TRBV18 with TRBJ1-2; D ambiguous. The length of the CDR3 is 14 residues. CDR1 is KGHSH, CDR2 LQKENI, per germline. Trimming removed 1 base at V and 4 bases at J, with 10 bases between.

Concerning this clone itself: The sample contains more than one DNA sequence encoding this CDR3. The chain joins TRBV7-2 to TRBJ1-3, with D hard to call. Germline CDR1 is SGHTA and CDR2 is FQGNSA. Trimming left V 1 base short and J 2 bases short, with 9 bases between. The CDR3 consists of 15 residues. The CDR3 protein is CASSLVRGPGNTIYF. The DNA for the CDR3 is TGTGCCAGCAGCTTAGTAAGAGGGCCTGGAAACACCATATATTTT.

The CDR3 nucleotides read TGCGCCAGCAGTGAAGAGGAGGGACTCCCCTACAATGAGCAGTTCTTC. Translated, it gives CASSEEEGLPYNEQFF. This chain uses TRBV10-1 with TRBJ2-1; TRBD2 might be the D (6 bases). Between the trimmed V and J ends, which lost 3 bases and 2 bases, there was a span of 14 bases. This CDR3 spans 16 amino acids. Germline lookup yields CDR1 WNHNN and CDR2 SYGVQD (reference sequence).

This chain joins TRBV11-2 and TRBJ1-1, with 7 bases fitting TRBD1. Germline assignment: CDR1 SGHAT and CDR2 FQNNGV. The junction had 3 bases not matched to a gene; V was cut back by 3 bases and J by 2 bases. This CDR3 has 14 residues. CDR3 DNA: TGTGCCAGCAGCTTCCGGACAGGCAACACTGAAGCTTTCTTT. This codes for CASSFRTGNTEAFF.

A single count supports this clone. The gene calls are TRBV6-1 and TRBJ1-4; D may be TRBD1 (6 bases). The CDR3 runs to 14 residues. Trimming cost V 3 bases and J 6 bases, with 11 bases left between them. Germline V gene sequence: CDR1 MNHNS, CDR2 SASEGT. CDR3: CASSDWGGDEKLFF. In nucleotides, the CDR3 is TGTGCCAGCAGTGACTGGGGGGGCGATGAAAAACTGTTTTTT.

The chain is built from TRBV11-2 and TRBJ2-3; D uncertain. The CDR3 runs to 15 residues. CDR1 is SGHAT, CDR2 FQNNGV, per germline. The ends were cut back, 5 bases at V and 0 bases at J, with 12 bases in the middle. CDR3 residues: CASSPGVASTDTQYF. DNA of the CDR3: TGTGCCAGCAGCCCCGGCGTGGCTAGCACAGATACGCAGTATTTT.

The genes are TRBV30 and TRBJ2-5; D unclear. This CDR3 has 14 amino acids. Germline assignment: CDR1 GTSNPN and CDR2 SVGIG (reference sequence). Deletions cut 3 bases from V and 4 bases from J, with 15 bases between. The CDR3 DNA follows: TGTGCCTGGAGCCCCGGTGGATGGGGAGAGACCCAGTACTTC. It translates to CAWSPGGWGETQYF.

This rearrangement joins TRBV27 to TRBJ2-7; D might be TRBD1 or TRBD2, each matching 5 bases. Germline V gives CDR1 MNHEY, CDR2 SMNVEV (reference sequence). V shed 7 bases and J shed 6 bases, with 22 bases lying between them. This CDR3 has 15 residues. The DNA of the CDR3 is TGTGCCAGCAAGACCCCGGGACCAATAACCAGCGAGCAGTACTTC. Encoded protein: CASKTPGPITSEQYF.

The CDR3 DNA follows: TGCGCCAGCAGCCGGATAGGGGCCGAAGATACGCAGTATTTT. It codes for CASSRIGAEDTQYF. V and J are TRBV4-1 and TRBJ2-3, with a possible D match to TRBD1 (5 bases). V was cut by 4 bases and J by 5 bases, with 13 bases left in between. CDR1 is MGHRA and CDR2 is YSYEKL in the germline V gene. The CDR3 has 14 residues.